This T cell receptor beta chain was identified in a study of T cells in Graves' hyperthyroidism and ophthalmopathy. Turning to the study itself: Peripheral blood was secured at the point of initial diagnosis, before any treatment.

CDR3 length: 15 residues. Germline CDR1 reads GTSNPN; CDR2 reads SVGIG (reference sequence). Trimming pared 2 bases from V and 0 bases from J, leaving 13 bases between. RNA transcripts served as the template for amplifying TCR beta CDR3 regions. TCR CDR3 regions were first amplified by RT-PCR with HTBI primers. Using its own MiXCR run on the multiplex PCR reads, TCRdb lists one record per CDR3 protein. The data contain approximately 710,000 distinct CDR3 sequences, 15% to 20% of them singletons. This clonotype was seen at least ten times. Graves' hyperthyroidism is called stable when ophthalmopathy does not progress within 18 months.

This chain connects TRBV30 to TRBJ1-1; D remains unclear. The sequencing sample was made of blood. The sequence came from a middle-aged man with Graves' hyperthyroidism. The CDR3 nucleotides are TGTGCCTGGAGTAGGCCCTACCCCCTGAACACTGAAGCTTTCTTT. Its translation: CAWSRPYPLNTEAFF.